This T cell receptor (beta chain) was identified during a study of patients and donors after allogeneic stem cell transplantation. TCRdb used MiXCR to reprocess the RT-PCR reads, holding one entry per CDR3 protein. In the table there are about a million distinct CDR3 sequences, about 20% of which are singletons. The CDR3 has 15 amino acids. Germline values: CDR1 SNHLY, CDR2 FYNNEI. V dropped 8 bases and J dropped 1 base, with 16 bases sitting between them. This sequence originates from a human donor who was either an allogeneic HSCT recipient or a stem cell or donor lymphocyte infusion donor (not recorded which). It is not recorded whose cells these are; they may come from a transplant donor. Sequenced: blood, either unsorted or a sorted T cell fraction (not recorded which). V gene TRBV2 combines with J gene TRBJ2-3; D remains ambiguous. CDR3 nucleotides: TGTGCCAGCGGACCGGGCGGAAGGGGCACAGATACGCAGTATTTT. Translation: CASGPGGRGTDTQYF.